This T cell receptor (beta chain) was identified in a study of Ad26.COV2.S vaccination and SARS-CoV-2 variants. Study-level background: Ad26.COV2.S shots went into the muscle once or twice, 56 days apart. Study findings and constraints: Ad26.COV2.S recipients had broader spike-specific TCRs (P = 0.0014).

The CDR3 totals 14 residues. Germline CDR1 and CDR2: SNHLY and FYNNEI. The J segment lost 9 bases and the V segment lost 6 bases, leaving 14 bases of the junction unmatched. The treatment: 15 to 20 received Ad26.COV2.S at low or high dose, single or two shots; 5 received placebo; per-sample allocation not given. Samples analyzed were those drawn on day 63 after the first vaccine or placebo injection. This clone showed up just a few times. The antigen remains undetermined. Generated by immunoSEQ multiplex PCR, the TCRdb table keeps only in-frame clones and is missing some. The sample consists of roughly 700,000 clones, around 89% of them appearing once.

The sequenced sample was peripheral blood, obtained in a trial of Ad26.COV2.S vaccine versus placebo. The chain uses TRBV2 and TRBJ2-7; 7 nucleotides agree with TRBD2. The receptor was derived from a person aged 18 to 65 who received the Ad26.COV2.S COVID-19 vaccine or a placebo. The CDR3 spells CASRERTSKELQYF. The DNA for the CDR3 is TGTGCCAGCAGGGAGAGGACTAGTAAGGAGTTGCAGTACTTC.